This T cell receptor beta chain was sequenced in a study of control samples from healthy donors and cancer patients. The assay was immunoSEQ multiplex PCR, and TCRdb's table has in-frame clones only and misses some. Of roughly 80,000 clones in the sample, roughly 86% were seen once. CDR1 is LGHDT and CDR2 is YNNKEL in the germline V gene (reference sequence). This CDR3 is 12 amino acids long. Trimming left V 2 bases short and J 10 bases short, with 8 bases between. What was sequenced was blood. The source of this sequence is a man aged 50 to 60 in good health. The chain combines TRBV3-1 (or the pseudogene TRBV3-2) with TRBJ2-2, with D unresolved. Here the CDR3 reads CASSQSIAELFF. In nucleotides, the CDR3 is TGTGCCAGCAGCCAATCCATCGCGGAGCTGTTTTTT.